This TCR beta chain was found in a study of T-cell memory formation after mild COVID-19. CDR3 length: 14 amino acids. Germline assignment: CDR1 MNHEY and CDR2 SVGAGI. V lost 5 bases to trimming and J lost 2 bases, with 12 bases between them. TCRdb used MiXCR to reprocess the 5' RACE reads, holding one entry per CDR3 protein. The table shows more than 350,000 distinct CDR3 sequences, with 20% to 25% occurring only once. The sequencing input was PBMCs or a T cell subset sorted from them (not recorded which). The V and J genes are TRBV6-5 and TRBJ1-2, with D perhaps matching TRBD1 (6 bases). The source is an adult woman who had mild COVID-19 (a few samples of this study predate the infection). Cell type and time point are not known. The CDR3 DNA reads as TGTGCCAGCAGTATCACAGGGATAAACTATGGCTACACCTTC. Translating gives CASSITGINYGYTF.